This entry describes one TCR beta chain. Antigen: not known. The data originate from a study of lymphopenia after photon versus proton radiotherapy. Study results and limitations: Relative stability marked proton patients; photon patients lost diversity and naive cells.

The CDR3 runs to 15 residues. CDR1 and CDR2 from the germline V gene are SNHLY and FYNNEI. The ends were cut back, 7 bases at V and 3 bases at J, with 13 bases in the middle. Repertoires were generated with immunoSEQ multiplex PCR, while TCRdb's copy carries only in-frame clones and drops some. This table has about 28,000 clones, 65% to 85% appearing once. The sequence was collected from a man aged 50-59 years with gastric cancer. Sequencing was performed on peripheral blood, taken from a patient treated with photon-based radiotherapy. The rearrangement uses TRBV2 and TRBJ1-6; weak D call: TRBD1 (5 bases). CDR3 bases: TGTGCCAGCATGACAGAACGAAGCTATAATTCACCCCTCCACTTT. It yields the protein CASMTERSYNSPLHF.